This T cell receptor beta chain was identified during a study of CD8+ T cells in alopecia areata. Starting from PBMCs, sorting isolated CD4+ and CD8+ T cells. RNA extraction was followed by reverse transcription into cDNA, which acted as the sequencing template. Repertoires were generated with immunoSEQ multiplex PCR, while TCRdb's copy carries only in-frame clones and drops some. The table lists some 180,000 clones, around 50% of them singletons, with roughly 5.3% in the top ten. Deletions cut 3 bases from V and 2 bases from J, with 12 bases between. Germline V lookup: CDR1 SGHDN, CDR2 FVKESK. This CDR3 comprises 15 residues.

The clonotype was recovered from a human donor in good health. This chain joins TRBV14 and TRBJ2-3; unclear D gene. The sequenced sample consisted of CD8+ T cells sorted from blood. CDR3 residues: CASSHWQSPTDTQYF. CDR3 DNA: TGTGCCAGCAGCCATTGGCAATCACCCACAGATACGCAGTATTTT.